The clone carrying this TCR beta chain was picked up a small number of times. The data derive from a study of patients and donors after allogeneic stem cell transplantation. The germline CDR1 and CDR2 sequences are MNHEY and SVGEGT. V lost 0 bases to trimming and J lost 4 bases, with 13 bases between them. CDR3 size: 15 residues. TCRdb used MiXCR to reprocess the RT-PCR reads, holding one entry per CDR3 protein. This table holds about a million distinct CDR3 sequences, about a sixth found once. What was sequenced was blood, either unsorted or a sorted T cell fraction (not recorded which). This TCR was recovered from a human donor who was either an allogeneic HSCT recipient or a stem cell or donor lymphocyte infusion donor (not recorded which). It is not recorded whose cells these are; they may come from a transplant donor. The chain couples TRBV6-2 or TRBV6-3 to TRBJ2-7; a possible D gene is TRBD2 (5 bases). Here the CDR3 reads CASSYSSGKRYEQYF. CDR3 DNA sequence: TGTGCCAGCAGTTACTCTTCCGGCAAGCGGTACGAGCAGTACTTC.